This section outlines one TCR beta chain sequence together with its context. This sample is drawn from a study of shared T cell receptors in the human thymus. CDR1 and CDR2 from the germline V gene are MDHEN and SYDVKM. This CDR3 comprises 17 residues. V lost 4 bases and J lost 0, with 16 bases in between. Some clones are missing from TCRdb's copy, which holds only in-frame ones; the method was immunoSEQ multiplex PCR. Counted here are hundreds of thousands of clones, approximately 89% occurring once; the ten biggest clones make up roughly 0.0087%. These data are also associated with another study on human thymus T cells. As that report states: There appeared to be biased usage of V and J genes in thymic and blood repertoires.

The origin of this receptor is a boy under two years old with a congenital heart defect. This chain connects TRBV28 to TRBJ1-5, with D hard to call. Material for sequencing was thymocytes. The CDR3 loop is CASSYPQDKSSNQPQHF. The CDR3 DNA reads TGTGCCAGCAGTTACCCCCAAGACAAGTCTAGCAATCAGCCCCAGCATTTT.